This TCR beta chain was recorded in a study of T cells in Graves' hyperthyroidism and ophthalmopathy. General study points: Appearing also in blood were most of the thyroid clonotypes expanded above 0.001. Ophthalmopathy and stable hyperthyroidism were told apart by a 13 V-J model.

The study excluded patients with uncontrolled infection, other autoimmune disease, pregnancy or lactation. Clinical symptoms, serum thyroxine, TRAb, thyroid ultrasound and orbital computed tomography established diagnosis. TCR beta CDR3 sequences were amplified from RNA transcripts. When the TCR CDR3 underwent first-round RT-PCR, the HTBI primer set was used. TCRdb reprocessed the multiplex PCR reads via MiXCR and lists one record per CDR3 protein. The repertoire includes around 620,000 distinct CDR3 sequences, 14% of them detected once, and approximately 6.4% sits in the top ten. Only a few counts were recorded for this clonotype. What it binds is unknown. Deletions cut 5 bases from V and 1 base from J, with 18 bases between. The CDR3 loop spans 16 amino acids. Per germline, CDR1 SGHTA and CDR2 FQGNSA.

The chain recombines TRBV7-2 with TRBJ2-7, with D maybe TRBD1 (7 bases). The TCR was taken from a young woman with Graves' ophthalmopathy. The sample consisted of blood. CDR3 region: CASSLLGAGGSYEQYF. The CDR3, as DNA: TGTGCCAGCAGCCTTCTTGGGGCAGGGGGGTCCTACGAGCAGTACTTC.